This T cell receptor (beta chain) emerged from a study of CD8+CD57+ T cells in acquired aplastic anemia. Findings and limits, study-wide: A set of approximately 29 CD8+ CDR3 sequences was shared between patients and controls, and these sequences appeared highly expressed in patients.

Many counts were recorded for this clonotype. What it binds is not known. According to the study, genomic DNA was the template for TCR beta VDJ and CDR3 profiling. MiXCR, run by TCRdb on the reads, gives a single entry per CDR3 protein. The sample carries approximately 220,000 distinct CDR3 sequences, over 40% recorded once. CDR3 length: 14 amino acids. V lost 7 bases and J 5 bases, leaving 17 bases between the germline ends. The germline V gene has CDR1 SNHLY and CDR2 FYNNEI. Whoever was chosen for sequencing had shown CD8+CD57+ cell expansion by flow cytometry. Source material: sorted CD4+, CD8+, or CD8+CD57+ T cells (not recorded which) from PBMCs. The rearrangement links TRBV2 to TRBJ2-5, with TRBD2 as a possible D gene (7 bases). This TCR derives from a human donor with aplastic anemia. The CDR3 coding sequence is TGTGCCAGCACCCGGGGGGCGGAAGACGAGACCCAGTACTTC. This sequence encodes CASTRGAEDETQYF. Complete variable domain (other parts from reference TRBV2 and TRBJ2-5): EPEVTQTPSHQVTQMGQEVILRCVPISNHLYFYWYRQILGQKVEFLVSFYNNEISEKSEIFDDQFSVERPDGSNFTLKIRSTKLEDSAMYFCASTRGAEDETQYFGPGTRLLVL.